Shown below are 22 T cell receptor beta chains from a single sample sequenced in a study of CD8 T cells in ankylosing spondylitis. Antigen specificity for these receptors is unknown. Findings and limits, study-wide: Ankylosing spondylitis blood appeared to carry a characteristic TCR beta motif of seven to nine highly homologous variants.

TCRdb recomputed calls from the 5' RACE reads with MiXCR, one row per CDR3 protein. The sample holds approximately 220,000 distinct CDR3 sequences, around 16% seen once. The sample consisted of blood, either unsorted or a sorted T cell fraction (not recorded which). The receptors were sampled from a male donor with ankylosing spondylitis.

The J gene is TRBJ2-2, the V gene TRBV6-4, with TRBD2 identical over 7 bases. The CDR3 extends over 16 amino acids. The germline gives CDR1 MRHNA, CDR2 SNTAGT. J was trimmed by 4 bases and V by 6 bases; bases with no gene match: 11. CDR3 coding DNA: TGTGCCAGCAGACTCGGACTATGGGGGGGCACCGGGGAGCTGTTTTTT. It encodes CASRLGLWGGTGELFF.

The V and J genes are TRBV15 and TRBJ2-2; a weak D match, TRBD2 (5 bases). Germline V gene data show CDR1 as LNHNV and CDR2 as YYDKDF (reference sequence). The CDR3 is 14 amino acids. V was clipped by 0 bases and J by 7 bases, with 9 bases between them. The CDR3 DNA sequence: TGTGCCACCAGCAGAGATGAGGGTTTCGGGGAGCTGTTTTTT. It specifies CATSRDEGFGELFF. The whole variable domain, filled in from reference TRBV15 and TRBJ2-2, reads DAMVIQNPRYQVTQFGKPVTLSCSQTLNHNVMYWYQQKSSQAPKLLFHYYDKDFNNEADTPDNFQSRRPNTSFCFLDIRSPGLGDTAMYLCATSRDEGFGELFFGEGSRLTVL.

The J gene is TRBJ2-1, the V gene TRBV7-9, with D perhaps given as TRBD1 or TRBD2 (6 bases each). Germline CDR1 reads SEHNR; CDR2 reads FQNEAQ (reference sequence). Trimming cost V 4 bases and J 4 bases, with 14 bases left between them. This CDR3 has 15 residues. The CDR3 loop is CASSSGGEEYNEQFF. For the CDR3, the DNA is TGTGCCAGCAGCTCCGGGGGCGAGGAGTACAATGAGCAGTTCTTC. Full variable domain (missing parts from reference TRBV7-9 and TRBJ2-1): DTGVSQNPRHKITKRGQNVTFRCDPISEHNRLYWYRQTLGQGPEFLTYFQNEAQLEKSRLLSDRFSAERPKGSFSTLEIQRTEQGDSAMYLCASSSGGEEYNEQFFGPGTRLTVL.

This clonotype was observed many times. V and J are TRBV29-1 and TRBJ2-1, with D perhaps given as TRBD1 or TRBD2 (6 bases each). Trimming shortened V by 0 bases and J by 7 bases, and 10 bases separated the two germline ends. The germline gives CDR1 SQVTM, CDR2 ANQGSEA. This CDR3 comprises 13 residues. The CDR3 DNA reads TGCAGCGTTGAAGATCTAGGGGGGAATGAGCAGTTCTTC. Protein: CSVEDLGGNEQFF.

The gene calls are TRBV10-2 and TRBJ2-5; 13 nucleotides agree with TRBD2. The ends lost 6 bases at V and 1 base at J; junction bases unmatched: 5. The germline CDR1 and CDR2 sequences are WSHSY and SAAADI. The CDR3 is made up of 16 amino acids. The CDR3 is CASSRTSGGLQETQYF. The CDR3 DNA reads TGCGCCAGCAGCAGGACTAGCGGGGGCCTCCAAGAGACCCAGTACTTC.

This clonotype came up a few times. This sequence joins TRBV12-3 or TRBV12-4 and TRBJ2-1; perhaps TRBD2 as D (5 bases). The CDR3 spans 16 residues. V was shortened by 3 bases and J by 0 bases, with 12 bases between the two germline ends. CDR3 sequence (DNA): TGTGCCAGCAGTTTCGAGGGCGCGTTCTCCTACAATGAGCAGTTCTTC. This sequence encodes CASSFEGAFSYNEQFF.

This chain uses TRBV7-6 with TRBJ1-5; a possible D gene is TRBD1 (5 bases). This CDR3 has 15 amino acids. Germline V gene data show CDR1 as SGHVS and CDR2 as FNYEAQ. Trimming left V 1 base short and J 3 bases short, with 10 bases between. For the CDR3, the DNA is TGTGCCAGCAGCTTAGGGCCAGGGAACAATCAGCCCCAGCATTTT. Encoded protein: CASSLGPGNNQPQHF.

The chain couples TRBV7-3 to TRBJ2-3, with TRBD1 matching over 8 bases. The germline CDR1 and CDR2 sequences are SGHTA and FQGTGA. With V trimmed by 3 bases and J by 4 bases, 9 bases remained unmatched. The CDR3 runs to 16 residues. Written as DNA, the CDR3 is TGTGCCAGCAGCTTTCTCCCGGCAGGGGGCCCAGATACGCAGTATTTT. This sequence encodes CASSFLPAGGPDTQYF.

The chain recombines TRBV4-2 with TRBJ2-7; 11 nucleotides agree with TRBD2. Germline-derived CDR1 and CDR2 are LGHNA and YNFKEQ. V lost 3 bases and J lost 0; bases outside the gene matches: 1. The CDR3 has 15 amino acids. CDR3 DNA: TGTGCCAGCAGCCACGGACTAGCGGGCTCCTACGAGCAGTACTTC. It codes for CASSHGLAGSYEQYF.

The chain employs TRBV9 and TRBJ2-7; TRBD2 is a possible D gene (7 bases). The V end was cut by 0 bases, the J end by 2 bases, with 12 bases between. This CDR3 has 15 residues. Germline assignment: CDR1 SGDLS and CDR2 YYNGEE. The CDR3 DNA reads TGTGCCAGCAGCGTAGCCAGCGGGGACACCTACGAGCAGTACTTC. It is translated as CASSVASGDTYEQYF.

This clonotype came up a few times. The genes are TRBV12-3 or TRBV12-4 and TRBJ2-7; TRBD1 might be the D (6 bases). The CDR3 is 11 residues long. Trimming removed 3 bases at V and 11 bases at J, with 11 bases between. CDR3 bases: TGTGCCAGCAGTTTCGGACAGAGGGAGTACTTC. It yields the protein CASSFGQREYF.

The chain has TRBV28 and TRBJ2-1; D gene uncertain. Looked up from germline, CDR1 is MDHEN and CDR2 is SYDVKM. This CDR3 has 14 residues. The V end lost 1 base, the J end lost 5 bases, and 9 bases lay between the germline ends. The CDR3 loop is CASSLYPFHNEQFF. DNA for the CDR3: TGTGCCAGCAGTTTATATCCCTTCCACAATGAGCAGTTCTTC.

This clonotype has more than one count but fewer than ten. This sequence joins TRBV4-3 and TRBJ1-5; D gene ambiguous. The CDR3 runs 13 residues. Trimming cost V 1 base and J 7 bases, with 8 bases left between them. CDR1 is LGHNA, CDR2 YSLEER, per germline. The CDR3: CASSQGVRQPQHF. CDR3 sequence (DNA): TGCGCCAGCAGCCAAGGGGTCAGACAGCCCCAGCATTTT.

This chain connects TRBV11-2 to TRBJ2-7, with 11 bases that match TRBD2. The CDR3 length is 17 residues. V dropped 0 bases and J dropped 2; count of bases not matched to a gene: 6. Germline lookup yields CDR1 SGHAT and CDR2 FQNNGV. The CDR3 DNA sequence: TGTGCCAGCAGCTTAGAACCTCCGGGACTAGCGGCCTACGAGCAGTACTTC. Translation gives CASSLEPPGLAAYEQYF.

V gene TRBV27 combines with J gene TRBJ2-7; the D gene is possibly TRBD2 (5 bases). CDR3 length equals 14 residues. CDR1 is MNHEY and CDR2 is SMNVEV in the germline V gene (reference sequence). V lost 2 bases and J lost 4, with 12 bases in between. Here the CDR3 DNA reads TGTGCCAGCAGTTTAATTGTGGGCGGGTACGAGCAGTACTTC. Its protein product is CASSLIVGGYEQYF.

The table lists this clonotype with many counts. The chain is built from TRBV5-4 and TRBJ1-2, with D possibly matching TRBD1 (5 bases). The CDR3 has 13 residues. The germline CDR1 and CDR2 sequences are SGHNT and YYREEE (reference sequence). V was clipped by 3 bases and J by 4 bases, with 10 bases between them. Here the CDR3 reads CASSSMGVYGYTF. In DNA, the CDR3 is TGTGCCAGCAGCTCGATGGGGGTCTATGGCTACACCTTC.

This clonotype was observed a few times. The V call is TRBV29-1, the J call TRBJ1-2; no clear D gene. V lost 4 bases, J lost 1 base, and 7 bases lay in between. The CDR3 consists of 12 residues. CDR1 and CDR2 from the germline V gene are SQVTM and ANQGSEA. The CDR3 bases are TGCAGCGTTGTGTGGAGTAACTATGGCTACACCTTC. Encoded protein: CSVVWSNYGYTF.

The V and J genes are TRBV28 and TRBJ2-5; 8 bases fit TRBD2. Germline V gives CDR1 MDHEN, CDR2 SYDVKM. The CDR3 sequence is 15 residues long. Germline trimming cut 3 bases from V and 1 base from J; bases unmatched to any gene: 4. CDR3 residues: CASSLSGSTQETQYF. CDR3 sequence (DNA): TGTGCCAGCAGTTTGAGCGGGAGCACCCAAGAGACCCAGTACTTC.

This clonotype was picked up a small number of times. V usage is TRBV20-1 and J usage is TRBJ2-2, with D possibly TRBD1 on 5 matching bases. The CDR3 runs to 15 residues. CDR1 and CDR2 (germline): DFQATT, SNEGSKA (reference sequence). V was pared by 0 bases and J by 3 bases, with 11 bases between. The CDR3 here is CSARDMGLDTGELFF. Written as DNA, the CDR3 is TGCAGTGCTAGAGATATGGGGCTGGACACCGGGGAGCTGTTTTTT.

This clonotype has only a few counts. This chain connects TRBV27 to TRBJ2-3; 8 bases align to TRBD2. CDR1 is MNHEY, CDR2 SMNVEV, per germline (reference sequence). The V and J ends lost 1 base and 2 bases, in that order; junction bases with no gene match: 8. This CDR3 spans 17 amino acids. CDR3 bases: TGTGCCAGCAGTTTATTCTTTAGCGGGGACTACACAGATACGCAGTATTTT. It codes for CASSLFFSGDYTDTQYF.

This clonotype was picked up many times. The rearrangement uses TRBV12-3 or TRBV12-4 and TRBJ1-1, with 12 bases aligning to TRBD1. This CDR3 region has 14 residues. V was pared by 5 bases and J by 5 bases, with 3 bases of the junction left unmatched. The CDR3 DNA follows: TGTGCCAGCAGTGGGACAGGGGGCTGGACTGAAGCTTTCTTT. This encodes CASSGTGGWTEAFF.

This clonotype has ten or more counts. V and J are TRBV4-3 and TRBJ2-1; D is possibly TRBD1 or TRBD2 (6 bases each). CDR3 length: 15 residues. Trimming pared 3 bases from V and 7 bases from J, leaving 16 bases between. CDR1 is LGHNA, CDR2 YSLEER, per germline. CDR3 DNA sequence: TGCGCCAGCAGCCAGGTATCGGGGGCTGGGAATGAGCAGTTCTTC. Translating gives CASSQVSGAGNEQFF.